The clone carrying this T cell receptor (beta chain) was found many times. These data are taken from a study of T cells in Graves' hyperthyroidism and ophthalmopathy. Stable disease denoted Graves' hyperthyroidism without ophthalmopathy progression within 18 months. From RNA transcripts, TCR beta CDR3 regions were amplified. First-round RT-PCR targeting the TCR CDR3 was performed with the HTBI primer set. TCRdb passed the multiplex PCR reads through MiXCR, listing each CDR3 protein once. The table lists approximately 370,000 distinct CDR3 sequences, more than 13% of them singletons. CDR1 and CDR2 from the germline V gene are SGHTA and FQGNSA. Between the trimmed V and J ends, which lost 3 bases and 7 bases, there was a span of 9 bases. CDR3 length: 13 amino acids.

The receptor was derived from a young woman with Graves' hyperthyroidism. V usage is TRBV7-2 and J usage is TRBJ1-4; perhaps TRBD1 as D (5 bases). The specimen was blood. CDR3 residues: CASSFGGGEKLFF. The CDR3 nucleotides are TGTGCCAGCAGCTTCGGGGGAGGTGAAAAACTGTTTTTT. Combining the CDR3 with reference TRBV7-2 and TRBJ1-4 gives the whole variable domain GAGVSQSPSNKVTEKGKDVELRCDPISGHTALYWYRQSLGQGLEFLIYFQGNSAPDKSGLPSDRFSAERTGGSVSTLTIQRTQQEDSAVYLCASSFGGGEKLFFGSGTQLSVL.